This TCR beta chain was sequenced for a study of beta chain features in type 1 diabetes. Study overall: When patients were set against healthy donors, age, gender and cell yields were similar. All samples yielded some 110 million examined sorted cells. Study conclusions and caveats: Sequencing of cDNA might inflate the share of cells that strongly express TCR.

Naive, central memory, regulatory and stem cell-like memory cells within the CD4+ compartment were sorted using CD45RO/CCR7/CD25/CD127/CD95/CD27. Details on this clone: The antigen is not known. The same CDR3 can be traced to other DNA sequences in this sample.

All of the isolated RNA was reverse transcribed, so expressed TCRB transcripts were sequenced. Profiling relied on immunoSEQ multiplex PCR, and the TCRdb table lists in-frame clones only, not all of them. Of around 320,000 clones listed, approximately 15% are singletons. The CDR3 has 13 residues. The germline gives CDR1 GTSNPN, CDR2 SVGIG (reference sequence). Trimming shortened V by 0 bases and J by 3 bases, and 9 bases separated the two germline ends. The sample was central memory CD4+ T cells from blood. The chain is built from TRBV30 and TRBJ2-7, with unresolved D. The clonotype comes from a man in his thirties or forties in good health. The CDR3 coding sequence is TGTGCCTGGAGTGTCTCCCTATACTACGAGCAGTACGTC. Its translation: CAWSVSLYYEQYV.